One and the same sample provided the 5 T cell receptor beta chains below, sequenced in a study of T cell responses to AZD1222 COVID-19 vaccine (dated by TCRdb to the early 2020s). The label giving this sample's time point can be read as: about 28 days (+/-7) after the second vaccine dose. The library was obtained by the immunoSEQ multiplex PCR assay. The immuneACCESS repertoire file appears here via TCRdb, limited to in-frame rearrangements. These files lack a portion of the clones; in checked studies, under half of the deficit traces to unresolved V genes, and the cause of the others is not known. The sample table holds more than 85,000 clones, of which around 87% were seen once. Around 4% of the sample rests with the top ten. The specimen was peripheral blood, collected 28 days after the second AZD1222 dose. Receptor source: an adult who received the AZD1222 COVID-19 vaccine.

The chain uses TRBV9 and TRBJ1-1; D perhaps matches TRBD1 (5 bases). This CDR3 is 15 amino acids long. Germline CDR1 reads SGDLS; CDR2 reads YYNGEE. V gave up 0 bases and J gave up 5 bases, with 14 bases separating them. CDR3 residues: CASSVDPGLGTEAFF. DNA of the CDR3: TGTGCCAGCAGCGTAGATCCAGGGCTGGGGACTGAAGCTTTCTTT.

This clone appeared a few times. The chain couples TRBV11-3 to TRBJ2-3; 9 bases agree with TRBD2. In germline, CDR1 is SGHNT, CDR2 YENEEA. V lost 3 bases, J lost 8 bases, and 21 bases stayed unmatched. The CDR3 is made up of 19 amino acids. The CDR3 sequence is CASSFYRRGAGGRNGTQYF. In DNA form, the CDR3 reads TGTGCCAGCAGCTTTTATAGAAGGGGAGCGGGGGGCCGGAATGGTACGCAGTATTTT.

The chain uses TRBV6-5 and TRBJ1-1; possibly TRBD1 for D (5 bases). This CDR3 contains 14 residues. CDR1 and CDR2 from the germline V gene are MNHEY and SVGAGI. V shed 6 bases and J shed 0 bases, with 11 bases lying between them. CDR3 sequence reads: CASRGPTVNTEAFF. In nucleotides, the CDR3 is TGTGCCAGCAGGGGACCGACGGTGAACACTGAAGCTTTCTTT.

The chain carries TRBV9 and TRBJ1-2; TRBD1 might be the D (6 bases). V gave up 0 bases and J gave up 8 bases, with 23 bases separating them. The CDR3 spans 17 residues. The germline gives CDR1 SGDLS, CDR2 YYNGEE. CDR3 in amino acids: CASSVGGFGGVMVGYTF. As DNA, the CDR3 is TGTGCCAGCAGCGTAGGAGGGTTCGGGGGCGTTATGGTAGGCTACACCTTC.

The rearrangement joins TRBV18 to TRBJ1-1; D gene uncertain. Per the germline V gene, CDR1 is KGHSH and CDR2 is LQKENI. The CDR3 runs to 15 residues. V lost 6 bases and J 3 bases, leaving 17 bases between the germline ends. This CDR3 reads CASSFQRVADTEAFF. CDR3 bases: TGTGCCAGCTCGTTTCAGAGGGTAGCGGACACTGAAGCTTTCTTT.